The 5 T cell receptor beta chains listed next were all sequenced from one sample in a study of T cells in Graves' hyperthyroidism and ophthalmopathy. Regions amplified from RNA transcripts were the TCR beta CDR3 regions. TCR CDR3 regions were first amplified by RT-PCR with HTBI primers. TCRdb redid the calling of the multiplex PCR reads with MiXCR, one entry per CDR3 protein. The sample comprises a few hundred thousand distinct CDR3 sequences, around 13% of which are singletons, and 5% to 6.5% rests with the top ten. Sequenced: blood. These receptors were collected from a woman aged 18-35 years with Graves' hyperthyroidism.

At least ten counts were recorded for this clonotype. The chain uses TRBV7-8 and TRBJ2-1; D is ambiguous. V lost 5 bases and J lost 12, with 14 bases in between. CDR3 length: 12 amino acids. Germline V lookup: CDR1 SGHVS, CDR2 FQNEAQ. The CDR3 region is CASSPGDAGQFF. Written as DNA, the CDR3 is TGTGCCAGCAGCCCTGGCGACGCTGGGCAGTTCTTC.

Only a few counts were recorded for this clonotype. V and J are TRBV19 and TRBJ1-1, with a weak D call TRBD1 (5 bases). The CDR3 is 12 amino acids. Trimming took 4 bases from V and 11 from J, leaving 14 bases between them. Germline lookup yields CDR1 LNHDA and CDR2 SQIVND (reference sequence). DNA of the CDR3: TGTGCCAGTAGTAACCCCCCGGGGCCCGCTTTCTTT. Translated: CASSNPPGPAFF.

This chain uses TRBV29-1 with TRBJ2-1, with 9 bases matching TRBD1. The end of the DNA is better explained by TRBJ2-7, so the J call may be wrong. The CDR3 has 13 residues. Germline V gives CDR1 SQVTM, CDR2 ANQGSEA. The CDR3 bases are TGCAGCGTTGAACGGGGACAGGGCAATGAGCAGTACTTC. This encodes CSVERGQGNEQYF.

The chain joins TRBV6-1 to TRBJ2-7; TRBD2 matches at 10 bases. The CDR3 has 16 residues. Trimming removed 2 bases from V and 6 bases from J; junction bases left unmatched: 10. CDR1 is MNHNS and CDR2 is SASEGT in the germline V gene. The CDR3 loop is CASSELAGAILGEQYF. The CDR3 DNA reads as TGTGCCAGCAGTGAACTAGCGGGAGCTATCTTGGGCGAGCAGTACTTC.

The chain uses TRBV5-4 and TRBJ1-4; 8 positions match TRBD1. Trimming took 3 bases from V and 4 from J; bases not matched to a gene: 5. This CDR3 spans 15 amino acids. Germline CDR1 reads SGHNT; CDR2 reads YYREEE (reference sequence). The DNA of the CDR3 is TGTGCCAGCAGCTACAGGGGGTTTGGTAATGAAAAACTGTTTTTT. Encoded protein: CASSYRGFGNEKLFF.